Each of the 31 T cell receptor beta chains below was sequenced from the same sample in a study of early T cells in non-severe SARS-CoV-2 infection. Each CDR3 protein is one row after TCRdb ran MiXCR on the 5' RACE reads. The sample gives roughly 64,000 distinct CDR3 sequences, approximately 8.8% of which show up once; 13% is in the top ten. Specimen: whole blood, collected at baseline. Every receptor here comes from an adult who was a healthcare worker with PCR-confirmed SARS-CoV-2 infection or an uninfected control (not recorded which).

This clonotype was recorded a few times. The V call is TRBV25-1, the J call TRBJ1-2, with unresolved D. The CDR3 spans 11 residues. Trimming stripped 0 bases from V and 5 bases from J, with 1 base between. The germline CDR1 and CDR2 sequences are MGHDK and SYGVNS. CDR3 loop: CASSEYYGYTF. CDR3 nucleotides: TGTGCCAGCAGTGAATATTATGGCTACACCTTC.

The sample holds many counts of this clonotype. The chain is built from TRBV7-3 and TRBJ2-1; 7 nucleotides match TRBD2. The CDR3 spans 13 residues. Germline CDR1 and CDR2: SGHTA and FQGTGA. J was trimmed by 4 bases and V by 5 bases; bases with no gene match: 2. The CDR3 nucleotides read TGTGCCAGCAGCGGGACTATTTACAATGAGCAGTTCTTC. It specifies CASSGTIYNEQFF.

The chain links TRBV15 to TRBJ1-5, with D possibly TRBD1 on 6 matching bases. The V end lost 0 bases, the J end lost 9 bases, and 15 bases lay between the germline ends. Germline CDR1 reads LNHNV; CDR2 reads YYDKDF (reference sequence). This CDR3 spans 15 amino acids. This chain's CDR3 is CATSREGGTGRPQHF. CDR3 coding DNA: TGTGCCACCAGCAGAGAGGGGGGAACAGGGAGGCCCCAGCATTTT.

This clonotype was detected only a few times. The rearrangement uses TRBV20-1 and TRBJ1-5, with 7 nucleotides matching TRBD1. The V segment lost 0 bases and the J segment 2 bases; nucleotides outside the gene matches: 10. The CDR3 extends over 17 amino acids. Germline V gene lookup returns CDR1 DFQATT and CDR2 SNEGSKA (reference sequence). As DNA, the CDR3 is TGCAGTGCTAGAGATCCTTACAGGGGAGGGGGCAATCAGCCCCAGCATTTT. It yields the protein CSARDPYRGGGNQPQHF.

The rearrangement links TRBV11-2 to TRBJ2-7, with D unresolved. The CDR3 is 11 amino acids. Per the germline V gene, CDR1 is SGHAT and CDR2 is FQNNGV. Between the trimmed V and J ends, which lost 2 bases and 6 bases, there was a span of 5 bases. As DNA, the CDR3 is TGTGCCAGCAGCTTATTACTCGAGCAGTACTTC. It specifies CASSLLLEQYF.

DNA for the CDR3: TGTGCCAGCAGTTACTCGACTGGGGTGGGCACTGAAGCTTTCTTT. Protein: CASSYSTGVGTEAFF. The chain has TRBV6-5 and TRBJ1-1; no reliable D call. With 0 bases removed from V and 4 bases from J, the gap between germline ends came to 12 bases. CDR3 length: 15 residues. CDR1 MNHEY and CDR2 SVGAGI come from the germline V gene.

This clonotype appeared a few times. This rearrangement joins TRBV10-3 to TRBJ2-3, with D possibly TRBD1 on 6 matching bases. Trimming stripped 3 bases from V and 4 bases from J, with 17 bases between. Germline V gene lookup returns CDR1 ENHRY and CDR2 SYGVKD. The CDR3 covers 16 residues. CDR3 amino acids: CAISDRGLVMPDTQYF. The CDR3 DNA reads TGTGCCATCAGTGACAGGGGTTTAGTTATGCCAGATACGCAGTATTTT.

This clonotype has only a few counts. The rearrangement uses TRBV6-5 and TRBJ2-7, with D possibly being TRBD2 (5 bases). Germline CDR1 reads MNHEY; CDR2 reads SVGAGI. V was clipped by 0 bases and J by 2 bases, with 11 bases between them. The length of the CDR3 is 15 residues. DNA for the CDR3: TGTGCCAGCAGTTACTCGATCGGGGATGCCTACGAGCAGTACTTC. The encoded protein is CASSYSIGDAYEQYF.

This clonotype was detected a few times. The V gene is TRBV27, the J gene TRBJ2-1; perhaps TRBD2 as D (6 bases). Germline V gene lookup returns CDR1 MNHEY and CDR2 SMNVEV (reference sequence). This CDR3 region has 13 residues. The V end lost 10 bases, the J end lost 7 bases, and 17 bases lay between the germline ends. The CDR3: CATAWVGGNEQFF. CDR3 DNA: TGTGCCACTGCGTGGGTCGGAGGGAATGAGCAGTTCTTC.

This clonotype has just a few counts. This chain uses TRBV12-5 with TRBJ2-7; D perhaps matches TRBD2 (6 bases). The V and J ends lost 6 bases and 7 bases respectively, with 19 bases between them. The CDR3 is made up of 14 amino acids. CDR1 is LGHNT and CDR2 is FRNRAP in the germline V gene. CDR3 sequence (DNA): TGTGCTAGTGGCCTGAATACGGGGACTGGGGAGCAGTACTTC. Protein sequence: CASGLNTGTGEQYF.

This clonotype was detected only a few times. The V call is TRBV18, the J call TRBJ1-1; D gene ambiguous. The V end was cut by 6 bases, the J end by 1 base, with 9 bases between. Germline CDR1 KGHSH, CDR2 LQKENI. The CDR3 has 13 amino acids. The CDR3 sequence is CASSLWPNTEAFF. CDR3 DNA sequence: TGTGCCAGCTCTCTGTGGCCGAACACTGAAGCTTTCTTT.

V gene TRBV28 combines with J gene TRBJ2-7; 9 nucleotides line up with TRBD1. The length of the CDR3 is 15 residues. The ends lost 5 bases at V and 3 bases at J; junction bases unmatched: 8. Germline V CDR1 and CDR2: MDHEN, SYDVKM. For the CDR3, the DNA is TGTGCCAGCAGTCCTCCGGGACAGGGAGGCTACGAGCAGTACTTC. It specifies CASSPPGQGGYEQYF.

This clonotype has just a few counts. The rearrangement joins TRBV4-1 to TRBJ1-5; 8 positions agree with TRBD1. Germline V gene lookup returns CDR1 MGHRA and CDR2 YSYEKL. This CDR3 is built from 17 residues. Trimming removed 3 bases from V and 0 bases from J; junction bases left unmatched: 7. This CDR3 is CASSQMGQAYSNQPQHF. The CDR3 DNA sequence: TGCGCCAGCAGCCAGATGGGACAGGCCTATAGCAATCAGCCCCAGCATTTT.

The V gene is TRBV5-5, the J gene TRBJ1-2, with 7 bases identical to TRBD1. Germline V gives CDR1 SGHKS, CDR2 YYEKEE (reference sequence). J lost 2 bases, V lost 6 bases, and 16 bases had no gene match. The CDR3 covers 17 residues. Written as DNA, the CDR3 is TGTGCCAGCACCCGGACAGGAGAAAGAACGGGAAACTATGGCTACACCTTC. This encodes CASTRTGERTGNYGYTF.

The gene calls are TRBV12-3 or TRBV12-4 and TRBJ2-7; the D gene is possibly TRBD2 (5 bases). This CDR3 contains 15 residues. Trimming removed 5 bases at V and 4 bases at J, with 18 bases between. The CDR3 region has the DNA TGTGCCAGCAGTCTCGAGGGCTTTGGGGTTTACGAGCAGTACTTC. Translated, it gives CASSLEGFGVYEQYF.

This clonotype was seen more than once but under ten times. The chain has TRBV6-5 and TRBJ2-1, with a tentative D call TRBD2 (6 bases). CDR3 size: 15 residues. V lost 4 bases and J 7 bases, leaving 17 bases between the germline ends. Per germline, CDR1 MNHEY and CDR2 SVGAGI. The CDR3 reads CASSLRESTGNEQFF. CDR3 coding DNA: TGTGCCAGCAGTTTACGGGAGTCTACGGGGAATGAGCAGTTCTTC.

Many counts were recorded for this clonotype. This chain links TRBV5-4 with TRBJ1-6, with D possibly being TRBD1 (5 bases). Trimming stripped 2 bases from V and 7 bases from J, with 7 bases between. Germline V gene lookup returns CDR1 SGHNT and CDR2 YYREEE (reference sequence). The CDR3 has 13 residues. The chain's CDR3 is CASSLKGNSPLHF. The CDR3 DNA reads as TGTGCCAGCAGCTTAAAGGGGAATTCACCCCTCCACTTT.

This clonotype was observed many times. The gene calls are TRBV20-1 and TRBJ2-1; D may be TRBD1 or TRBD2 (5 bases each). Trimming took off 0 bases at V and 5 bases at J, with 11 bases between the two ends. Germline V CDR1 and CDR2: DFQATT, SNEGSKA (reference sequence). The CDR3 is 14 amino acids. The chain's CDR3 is CSARDLRGHNEQFF. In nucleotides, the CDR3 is TGCAGTGCTAGAGATCTTAGGGGACACAATGAGCAGTTCTTC.

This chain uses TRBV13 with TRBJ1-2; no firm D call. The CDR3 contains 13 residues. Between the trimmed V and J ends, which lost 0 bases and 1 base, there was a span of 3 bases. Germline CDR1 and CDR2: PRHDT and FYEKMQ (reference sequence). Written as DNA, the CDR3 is TGTGCCAGCAGCTTAGGGAATAACTATGGCTACACCTTC. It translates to CASSLGNNYGYTF.

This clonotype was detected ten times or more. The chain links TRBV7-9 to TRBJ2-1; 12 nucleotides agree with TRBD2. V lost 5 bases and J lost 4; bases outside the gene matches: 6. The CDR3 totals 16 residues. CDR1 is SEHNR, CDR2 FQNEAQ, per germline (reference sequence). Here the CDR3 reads CASSRGLAGTYNEQFF. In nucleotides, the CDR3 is TGTGCCAGCAGCAGAGGACTAGCGGGGACTTACAATGAGCAGTTCTTC.

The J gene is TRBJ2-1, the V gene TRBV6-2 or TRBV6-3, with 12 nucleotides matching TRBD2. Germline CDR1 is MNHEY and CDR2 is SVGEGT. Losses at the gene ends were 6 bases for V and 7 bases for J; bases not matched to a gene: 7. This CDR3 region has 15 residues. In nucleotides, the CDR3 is TGTGCCAGCAGGATACTAGCGGGAGGTAGTAATGAGCAGTTCTTC. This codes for CASRILAGGSNEQFF.

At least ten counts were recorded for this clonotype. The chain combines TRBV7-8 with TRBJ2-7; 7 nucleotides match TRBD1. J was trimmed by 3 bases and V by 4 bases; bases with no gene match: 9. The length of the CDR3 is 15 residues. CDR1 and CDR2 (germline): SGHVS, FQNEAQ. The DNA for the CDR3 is TGTGCCAGCAGCTACTCGCCCCGGGACAGCTACGAGCAGTACTTC. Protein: CASSYSPRDSYEQYF.

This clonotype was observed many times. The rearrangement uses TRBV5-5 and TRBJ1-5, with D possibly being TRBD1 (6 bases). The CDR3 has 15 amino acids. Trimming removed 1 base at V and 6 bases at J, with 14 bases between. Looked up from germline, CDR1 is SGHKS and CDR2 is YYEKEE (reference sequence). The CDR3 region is CASSLRDNWGQPQHF. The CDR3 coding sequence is TGTGCCAGCAGCTTGCGGGACAACTGGGGTCAGCCCCAGCATTTT. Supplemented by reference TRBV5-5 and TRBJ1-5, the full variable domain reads DAGVTQSPTHLIKTRGQQVTLRCSPISGHKSVSWYQQVLGQGPQFIFQYYEKEERGRGNFPDRFSARQFPNYSSELNVNALLLGDSALYLCASSLRDNWGQPQHFGDGTRLSIL.

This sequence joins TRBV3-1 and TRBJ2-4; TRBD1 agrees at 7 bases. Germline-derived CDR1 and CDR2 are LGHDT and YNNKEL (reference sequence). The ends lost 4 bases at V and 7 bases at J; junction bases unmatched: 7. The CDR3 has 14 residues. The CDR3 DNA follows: TGTGCCAGCAGCCCTCCAGGGGGACGGAACATTCAGTACTTC. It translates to CASSPPGGRNIQYF. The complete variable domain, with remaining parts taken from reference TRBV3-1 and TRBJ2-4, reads DTAVSQTPKYLVTQMGNDKSIKCEQNLGHDTMYWYKQDSKKFLKIMFSYNNKELIINETVPNRFSPKSPDKAHLNLHINSLELGDSAVYFCASSPPGGRNIQYFGAGTRLSVL.

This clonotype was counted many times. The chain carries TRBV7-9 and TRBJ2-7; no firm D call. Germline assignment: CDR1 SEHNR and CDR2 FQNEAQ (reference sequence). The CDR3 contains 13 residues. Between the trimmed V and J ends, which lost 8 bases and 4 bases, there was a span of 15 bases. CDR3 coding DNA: TGTGCCAGCGCCCCCCCCTTCGGGTACGAGCAGTACTTC. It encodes CASAPPFGYEQYF.

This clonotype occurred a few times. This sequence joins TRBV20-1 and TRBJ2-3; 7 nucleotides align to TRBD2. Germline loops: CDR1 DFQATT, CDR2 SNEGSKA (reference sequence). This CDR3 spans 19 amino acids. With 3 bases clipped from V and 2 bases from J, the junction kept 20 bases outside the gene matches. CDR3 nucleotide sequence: TGCAGTGCTAGTAGAGGCCTAGCGGCTACTCTTATCGACACAGATACGCAGTATTTT. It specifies CSASRGLAATLIDTDTQYF.

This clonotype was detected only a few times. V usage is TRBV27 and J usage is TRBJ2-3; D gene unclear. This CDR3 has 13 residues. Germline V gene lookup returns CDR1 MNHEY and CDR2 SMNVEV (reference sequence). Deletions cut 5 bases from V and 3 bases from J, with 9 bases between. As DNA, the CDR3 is TGTGCCAGCAGTAATGGCCGGACAGATACGCAGTATTTT. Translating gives CASSNGRTDTQYF.

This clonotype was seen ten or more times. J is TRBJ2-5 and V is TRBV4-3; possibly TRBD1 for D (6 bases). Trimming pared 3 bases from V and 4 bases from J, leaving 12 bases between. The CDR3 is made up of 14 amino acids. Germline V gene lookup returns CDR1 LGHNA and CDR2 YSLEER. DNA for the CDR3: TGCGCCAGCAGCCATTCCCAGGGGCGAGAGACCCAGTACTTC. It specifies CASSHSQGRETQYF.

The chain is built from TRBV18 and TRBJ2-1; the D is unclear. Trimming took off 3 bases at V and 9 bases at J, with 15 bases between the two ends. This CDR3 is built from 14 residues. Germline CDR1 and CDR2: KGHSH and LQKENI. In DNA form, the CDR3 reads TGTGCCAGCTCACCGACCCAAGACTCAAGTGAGCAGTTCTTC. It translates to CASSPTQDSSEQFF.

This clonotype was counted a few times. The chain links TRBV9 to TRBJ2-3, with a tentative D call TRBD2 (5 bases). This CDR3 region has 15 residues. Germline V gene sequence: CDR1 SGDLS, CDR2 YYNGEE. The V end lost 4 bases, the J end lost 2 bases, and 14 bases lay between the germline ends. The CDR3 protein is CASSPTPGFTDTQYF. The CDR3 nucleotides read TGTGCCAGCAGCCCCACCCCGGGATTCACAGATACGCAGTATTTT.

The CDR3 is CASSIGHVNTEAFF. The CDR3, as DNA: TGTGCCAGTAGTATAGGGCACGTGAACACTGAAGCTTTCTTT. The V and J genes are TRBV19 and TRBJ1-1; D gene ambiguous. This CDR3 is 14 amino acids long. With 1 base removed from V and 0 bases from J, the gap between germline ends came to 6 bases. Germline-derived CDR1 and CDR2 are LNHDA and SQIVND (reference sequence).